A selection of T cell receptor beta chains follows, all from one sample in a study of spatial heterogeneity in lung cancer. TCRdb re-derived calls from the 5' RACE reads in MiXCR, one entry per CDR3 protein. The sample yields 40,000 to 45,000 distinct CDR3 sequences, approximately 13% seen once. The sample here was PBMCs, taken at surgery. The origin of the receptors is a male donor with early-stage non-small cell lung cancer. CDR3s include the opening cysteine and the closing phenylalanine or tryptophan. Fields, in order: V gene, D gene, J gene, clone size, CDR3 protein, CDR3 DNA. The D gene is left open where the match is weak. Expanded clones get a size class; other rows say once, few or many, or leave the size out.

TRBV9	.	TRBJ2-3	few	CASSVRGRADTQYF	TGTGCCAGCAGCGTCCGGGGGCGGGCAGATACGCAGTATTTT
TRBV18	.	TRBJ1-2	few	CASGKTDGYTF	TGTGCCAGCGGAAAGACAGATGGCTACACCTTC
TRBV7-2	.	TRBJ1-1	many	CASSLGTYTEAFF	TGTGCCAGCAGCTTGGGGACCTACACTGAAGCTTTCTTT
TRBV27	.	TRBJ2-2	many	CASSPGFAGELFF	TGTGCCAGCAGCCCAGGGTTCGCCGGGGAGCTGTTTTTT
TRBV4-1	TRBD1	TRBJ2-5	few	CASSQIVLLGQGGETQYF	TGCGCCAGCAGCCAAATCGTCTTATTGGGACAGGGCGGGGAGACCCAGTACTTC
TRBV20-1	TRBD2	TRBJ2-3	.	CSARPTSGFTDTQYF	TGCAGTGCCCGCCCGACTAGCGGGTTCACAGATACGCAGTATTTT
TRBV6-5	TRBD2	TRBJ2-5	many	CASSYLAGEETQYF	TGTGCCAGCAGTTACCTAGCGGGAGAAGAGACCCAGTACTTC
TRBV6-6	.	TRBJ2-2	few	CASSYVDTGELFF	TGTGCCAGCAGTTACGTGGACACCGGGGAGCTGTTTTTT
TRBV5-6	TRBD1	TRBJ2-1	few	CASSYRDRAYNEQFF	TGTGCCAGCAGCTACCGGGACAGGGCATACAATGAGCAGTTCTTC
TRBV5-4	.	TRBJ2-3	few	CASSLVPGLWTDTQYF	TGTGCCAGCAGCTTGGTTCCGGGTTTGTGGACAGATACGCAGTATTTT
TRBV20-1	.	TRBJ2-3	many	CSARDPVGTDTQYF	TGCAGTGCTAGAGATCCCGTAGGAACAGATACGCAGTATTTT
TRBV10-3	.	TRBJ1-2	few	CAISETTGGASYGYTF	TGTGCCATCAGTGAGACTACCGGGGGCGCATCTTACGGCTACACCTTC
TRBV7-8	.	TRBJ2-3	once	CASSSYFGSGGDTQYF	TGTGCCAGCAGCTCCTATTTCGGGAGCGGAGGAGATACGCAGTATTTT
TRBV28	.	TRBJ2-7	.	CASLRGVGEQYF	TGTGCCAGCCTCAGAGGTGTGGGCGAGCAGTACTTC
TRBV6-5	.	TRBJ1-2	many	CASSTGGGSYGYTF	TGTGCCAGCAGTACGGGAGGGGGTAGTTATGGCTACACCTTC
TRBV29-1	.	TRBJ1-1	few	CSAIEYTEAFF	TGCAGCGCCATCGAGTACACTGAAGCTTTCTTT
TRBV7-9	.	TRBJ1-1	many	CASSLGAGYTEAFF	TGTGCCAGCAGCTTAGGGGCAGGGTATACTGAAGCTTTCTTT
TRBV28	.	TRBJ2-1	.	CASSLWVARRMGNEQFF	TGTGCCAGCAGTCTTTGGGTAGCTCGGAGAATGGGGAATGAGCAGTTCTTC
TRBV7-9	.	TRBJ2-3	.	CASSSLGSTDTQYF	TGTGCCAGCAGCTCCCTGGGTAGCACAGATACGCAGTATTTT
TRBV20-1	.	TRBJ2-1	.	CSARDTHNEQFF	TGCAGTGCTAGAGATACTCACAATGAGCAGTTCTTC
TRBV7-9	.	TRBJ2-5	many	CASSPGQRQTQYF	TGTGCCAGCAGCCCAGGACAGAGGCAGACCCAGTACTTC
TRBV5-1	.	TRBJ1-1	few	CASSLDTEAFF	TGCGCCAGCAGCTTGGACACTGAAGCTTTCTTT
TRBV6-6	TRBD2	TRBJ2-4	.	CDSSYRSGGAAKNIQYF	TGTGACAGCAGTTACCGAAGCGGGGGGGCCGCCAAAAACATTCAGTACTTC
TRBV6-5	.	TRBJ2-3	.	CASRTDSTDTQYF	TGTGCCAGCAGGACTGATTCCACAGATACGCAGTATTTT
TRBV29-1	.	TRBJ1-1	many	CSGRNSEAFF	TGCAGCGGGAGGAACTCAGAAGCTTTCTTT
TRBV20-1	.	TRBJ1-5	.	CSATGTSNQPQHF	TGCAGTGCTACCGGGACAAGCAATCAGCCCCAGCATTTT
TRBV5-6	TRBD1	TRBJ2-7	.	CASSWGQGRYEQYF	TGTGCCAGCAGCTGGGGACAGGGACGGTACGAGCAGTACTTC
TRBV11-2	TRBD2	TRBJ2-3	.	CASSRLLAGFTDTQYF	TGTGCCAGCAGCCGCTTACTAGCGGGGTTCACAGATACGCAGTATTTT
TRBV7-9	.	TRBJ1-6	.	CASSYMGNSPLHF	TGTGCCAGCAGTTATATGGGTAATTCACCCCTCCACTTT
TRBV5-5	.	TRBJ2-3	.	CASSLDGAGRTDTQYF	TGTGCCAGCAGTTTGGACGGGGCGGGGCGCACAGATACGCAGTATTTT
TRBV6-5	.	TRBJ1-3	few	CASSYLPLDRSSGNTIYF	TGTGCCAGCAGTTACCTGCCTCTAGATCGAAGCTCTGGAAACACCATATATTTT
TRBV5-1	.	TRBJ1-3	many	CASSLATGTSGNTIYF	TGCGCCAGCAGCTTGGCTACAGGGACGTCTGGAAACACCATATATTTT
TRBV20-1	TRBD2	TRBJ2-3	few	CSARGTSGASDTQYF	TGCAGTGCTAGGGGCACTAGCGGGGCCTCAGATACGCAGTATTTT
TRBV7-8	.	TRBJ1-1	few	CASSLARRGPNTEAFF	TGTGCCAGCAGCTTAGCGCGGCGGGGCCCGAACACTGAAGCTTTCTTT